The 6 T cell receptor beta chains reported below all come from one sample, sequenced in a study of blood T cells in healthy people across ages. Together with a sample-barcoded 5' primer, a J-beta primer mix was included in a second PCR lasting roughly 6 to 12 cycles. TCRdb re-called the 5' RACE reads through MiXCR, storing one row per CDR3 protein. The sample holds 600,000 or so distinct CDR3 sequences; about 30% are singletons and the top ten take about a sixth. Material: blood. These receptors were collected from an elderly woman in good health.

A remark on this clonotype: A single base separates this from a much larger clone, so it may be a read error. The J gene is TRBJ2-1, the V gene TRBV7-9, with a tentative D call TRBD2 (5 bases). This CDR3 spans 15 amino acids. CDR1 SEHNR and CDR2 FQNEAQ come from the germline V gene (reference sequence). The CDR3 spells CASSSRRTSYSEQFF. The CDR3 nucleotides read TGTGCCAGCAGCTCCCGGAGGACCTCATACAGTGAGCAGTTCTTC.

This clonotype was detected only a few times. The CDR3, as DNA: TGTGCCAGCAGTTTATTCGGGCAGGGAGTGTATGAGCAGTACTTC. It codes for CASSLFGQGVYEQYF. The V call is TRBV27, the J call TRBJ2-7, with D perhaps TRBD1 or TRBD2 (5 bases each). CDR1 is MNHEY and CDR2 is SMNVEV in the germline V gene (reference sequence). Trimming cost V 1 base and J 7 bases, with 17 bases left between them. CDR3 size: 15 residues.

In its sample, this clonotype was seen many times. CDR3 amino acids: CSVRSGQETQYF. CDR3 nucleotide sequence: TGCAGCGTTAGGTCGGGCCAAGAGACCCAGTACTTC. The chain recombines TRBV29-1 with TRBJ2-5; D not resolved. Germline CDR1 SQVTM, CDR2 ANQGSEA. This CDR3 has 12 residues. Trimming took 5 bases from V and 1 from J, leaving 8 bases between them.

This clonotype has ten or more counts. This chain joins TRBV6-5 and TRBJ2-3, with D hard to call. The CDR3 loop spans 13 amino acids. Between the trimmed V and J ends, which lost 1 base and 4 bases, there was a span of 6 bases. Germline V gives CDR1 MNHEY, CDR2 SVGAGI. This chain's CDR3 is CASSYWEADTQYF. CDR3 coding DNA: TGTGCCAGCAGTTACTGGGAAGCAGATACGCAGTATTTT.

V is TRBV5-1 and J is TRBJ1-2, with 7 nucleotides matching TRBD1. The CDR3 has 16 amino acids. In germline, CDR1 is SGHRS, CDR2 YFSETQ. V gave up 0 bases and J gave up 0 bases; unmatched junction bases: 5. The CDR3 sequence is CASSLVGQTTNYGYTF. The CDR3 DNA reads TGCGCCAGCAGCTTGGTGGGACAGACAACTAACTATGGCTACACCTTC.

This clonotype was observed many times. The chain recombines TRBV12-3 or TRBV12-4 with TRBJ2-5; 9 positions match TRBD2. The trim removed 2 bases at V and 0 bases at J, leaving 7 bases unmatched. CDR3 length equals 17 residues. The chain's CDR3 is CASSLKVSGGNQETQYF. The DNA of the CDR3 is TGTGCCAGCAGTTTAAAGGTTAGCGGGGGAAACCAAGAGACCCAGTACTTC.